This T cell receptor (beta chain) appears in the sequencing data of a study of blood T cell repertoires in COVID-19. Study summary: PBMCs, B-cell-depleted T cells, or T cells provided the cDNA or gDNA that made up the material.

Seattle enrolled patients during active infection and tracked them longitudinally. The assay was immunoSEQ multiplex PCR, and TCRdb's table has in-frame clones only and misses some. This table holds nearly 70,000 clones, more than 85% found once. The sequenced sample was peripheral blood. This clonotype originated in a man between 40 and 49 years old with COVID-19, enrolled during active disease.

CDR3 in amino acids: CASSYNSANTGELFF. For the CDR3, the DNA is TGTGCCAGCAGTTACAACTCTGCGAACACCGGGGAGCTGTTTTTT. The genes are TRBV6-5 and TRBJ2-2; D not resolved. The V gene lost 2 bases and the J gene lost 0 bases, with 7 bases spanning the gap. CDR1 and CDR2 (germline): MNHEY, SVGAGI. This CDR3 has 15 residues.